This TCR beta chain was observed in a study of response to subunit inactivated influenza vaccine. Whole-study results and caveats: It was suggested by the authors that few new T cells are recruited by each seasonal influenza vaccination.

TCRdb reprocessed the RT-PCR reads via MiXCR and lists one record per CDR3 protein. The sample carries 450,000 to 600,000 distinct CDR3 sequences, about 17% recorded once. About this clonotype: Its cognate antigen is unknown.

The CDR3 spans 17 residues. Losses at the gene ends were 2 bases for V and 0 bases for J; bases not matched to a gene: 5. Germline CDR1 is LGHNA and CDR2 is YNFKEQ. The chain recombines TRBV4-2 with TRBJ2-5, with 11 bases identical to TRBD2. This clonotype was sampled from a man between 50 and 70 years old who received an inactivated influenza vaccine. Source: CD4+ T cells sorted from PBMCs, taken about 23 months after vaccination. The CDR3 DNA reads TGTGCCAGCAGCCAATCCGGGACTAGCGGAAACCAAGAGACCCAGTACTTC. It translates to CASSQSGTSGNQETQYF.